The TCR beta chain described here comes from a study of OX40 agonist ivuxolimab in advanced cancers. Study-wide points: Blood T cells, both CD4+ and CD8+, expanded clonally by week 6 at 0.1 to 3.0 mg/kg.

Points on this clone: The antigen remains undetermined.

Germline V gene data show CDR1 as SGHRS and CDR2 as YFSETQ. This CDR3 contains 15 residues. V gave up 4 bases and J gave up 3 bases, with 13 bases separating them. The assay was immunoSEQ multiplex PCR, and TCRdb's table has in-frame clones only and misses some. The sample contains over 55,000 clones, roughly 80% of which appear only once. Sequenced here: CD4+ or CD8+ T cells sorted from blood, sampled in a trial of the OX40 agonist ivuxolimab. The source is an adult with an advanced solid tumor such as melanoma, head and neck, liver or kidney cancer. The genes are TRBV5-1 and TRBJ2-2; D not resolved. CDR3: CASSLGPNYTGELFF. As DNA, the CDR3 is TGCGCCAGCAGCCTCGGACCCAATTACACCGGGGAGCTGTTTTTT.